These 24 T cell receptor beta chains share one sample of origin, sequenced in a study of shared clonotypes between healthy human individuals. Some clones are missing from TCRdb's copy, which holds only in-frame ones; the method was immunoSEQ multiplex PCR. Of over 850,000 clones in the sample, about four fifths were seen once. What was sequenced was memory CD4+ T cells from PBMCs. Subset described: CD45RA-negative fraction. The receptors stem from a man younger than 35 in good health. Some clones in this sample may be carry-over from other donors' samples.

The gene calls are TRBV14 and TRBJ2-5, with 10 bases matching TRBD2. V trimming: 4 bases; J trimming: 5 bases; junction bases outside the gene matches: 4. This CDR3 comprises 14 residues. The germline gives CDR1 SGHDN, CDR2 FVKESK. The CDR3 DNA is TGTGCCAGCAGCCGCCTAGCGGGAGTGGAGACCCAGTACTTC. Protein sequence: CASSRLAGVETQYF. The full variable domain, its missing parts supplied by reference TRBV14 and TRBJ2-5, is EAGVTQFPSHSVIEKGQTVTLRCDPISGHDNLYWYRRVMGKEIKFLLHFVKESKQDESGMPNNRFLAERTGGTYSTLKVQPAELEDSGVYFCASSRLAGVETQYFGPGTRLLVL.

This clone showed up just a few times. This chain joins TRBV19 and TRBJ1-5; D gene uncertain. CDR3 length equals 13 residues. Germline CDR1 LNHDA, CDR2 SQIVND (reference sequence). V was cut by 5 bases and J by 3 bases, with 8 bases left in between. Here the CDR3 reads CASSGPLNQPQHF. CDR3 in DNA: TGTGCCAGTAGTGGGCCACTCAATCAGCCCCAGCATTTT.

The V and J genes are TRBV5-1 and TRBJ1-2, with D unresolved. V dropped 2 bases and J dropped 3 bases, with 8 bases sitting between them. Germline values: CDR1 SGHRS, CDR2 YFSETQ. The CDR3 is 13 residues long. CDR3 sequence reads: CASSLGWDYGYTF. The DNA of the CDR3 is TGCGCCAGCAGCTTAGGGTGGGACTATGGCTACACCTTC.

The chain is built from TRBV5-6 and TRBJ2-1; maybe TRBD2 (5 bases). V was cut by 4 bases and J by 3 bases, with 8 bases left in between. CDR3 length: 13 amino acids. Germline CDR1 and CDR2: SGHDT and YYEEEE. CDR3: CASSGLLYNEQFF. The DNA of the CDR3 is TGTGCCAGCAGCGGACTTCTCTACAATGAGCAGTTCTTC.

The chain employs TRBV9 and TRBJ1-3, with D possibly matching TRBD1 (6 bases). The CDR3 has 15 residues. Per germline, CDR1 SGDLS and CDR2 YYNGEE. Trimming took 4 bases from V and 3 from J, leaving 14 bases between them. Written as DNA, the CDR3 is TGTGCCAGCAGCCCCCAACAGGGCGGTGGAAACACCATATATTTT. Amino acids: CASSPQQGGGNTIYF. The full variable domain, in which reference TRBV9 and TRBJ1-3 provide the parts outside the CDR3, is DSGVTQTPKHLITATGQRVTLRCSPRSGDLSVYWYQQSLDQGLQFLIQYYNGEERAKGNILERFSAQQFPDLHSELNLSSLELGDSALYFCASSPQQGGGNTIYFGEGSWLTVV.

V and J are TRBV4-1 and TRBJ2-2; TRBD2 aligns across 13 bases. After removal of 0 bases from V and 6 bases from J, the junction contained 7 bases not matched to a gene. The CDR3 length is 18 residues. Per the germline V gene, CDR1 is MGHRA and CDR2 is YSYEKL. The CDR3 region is CASSQEGGLAGRAGELFF. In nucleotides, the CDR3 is TGCGCCAGCAGCCAAGAGGGGGGACTAGCGGGAAGGGCCGGGGAGCTGTTTTTT.

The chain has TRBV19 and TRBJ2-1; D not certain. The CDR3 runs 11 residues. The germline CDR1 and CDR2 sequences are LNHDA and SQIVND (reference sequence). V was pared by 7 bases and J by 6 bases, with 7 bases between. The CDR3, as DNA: TGTGCCAGTACTGACCGCAATGAGCAGTTCTTC. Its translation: CASTDRNEQFF.

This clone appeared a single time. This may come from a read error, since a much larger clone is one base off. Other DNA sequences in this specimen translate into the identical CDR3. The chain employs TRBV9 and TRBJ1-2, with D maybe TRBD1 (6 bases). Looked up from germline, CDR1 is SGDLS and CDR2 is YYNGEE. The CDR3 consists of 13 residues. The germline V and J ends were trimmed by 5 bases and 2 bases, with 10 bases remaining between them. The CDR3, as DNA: TGTGCCAGCAGTGTCGACAGGAACTATGGCTACACCTTC. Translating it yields CASSVDRNYGYTF.

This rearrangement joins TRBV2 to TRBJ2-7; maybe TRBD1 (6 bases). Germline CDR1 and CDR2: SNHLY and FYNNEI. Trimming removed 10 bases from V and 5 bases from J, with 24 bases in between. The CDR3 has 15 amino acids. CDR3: CATTLQGQAGNEQYF. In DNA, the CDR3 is TGTGCCACCACCCTGCAGGGGCAAGCTGGGAACGAGCAGTACTTC.

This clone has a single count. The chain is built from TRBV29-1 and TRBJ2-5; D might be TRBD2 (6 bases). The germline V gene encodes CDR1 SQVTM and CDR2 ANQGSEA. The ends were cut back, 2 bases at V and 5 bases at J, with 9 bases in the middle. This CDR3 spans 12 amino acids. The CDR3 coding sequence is TGCAGCGTTGAACAGGGACTGGAGACCCAGTACTTC. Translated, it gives CSVEQGLETQYF.

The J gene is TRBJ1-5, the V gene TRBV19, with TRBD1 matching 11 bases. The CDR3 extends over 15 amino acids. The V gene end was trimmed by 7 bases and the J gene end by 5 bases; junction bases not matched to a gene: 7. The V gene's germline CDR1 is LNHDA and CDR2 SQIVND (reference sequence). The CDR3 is CASTRTGGLDQPQHF. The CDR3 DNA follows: TGTGCCAGTACCCGGACAGGGGGCCTGGATCAGCCCCAGCATTTT.

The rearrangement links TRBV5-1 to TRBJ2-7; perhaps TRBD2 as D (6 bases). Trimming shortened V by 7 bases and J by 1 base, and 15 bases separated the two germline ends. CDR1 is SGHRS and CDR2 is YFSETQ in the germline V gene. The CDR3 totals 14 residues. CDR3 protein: CASGKEGRSYEQYF. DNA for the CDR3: TGCGCCAGCGGGAAGGAGGGCAGATCCTACGAGCAGTACTTC.

CDR3 amino acids: CASSQDVRGSQNIQYF. The CDR3 region has the DNA TGCGCCAGCAGCCAAGATGTTCGGGGGTCCCAAAACATTCAGTACTTC. V and J are TRBV4-1 and TRBJ2-4; D perhaps matches TRBD2 (6 bases). CDR1 is MGHRA, CDR2 YSYEKL, per germline. Trimming pared 0 bases from V and 5 bases from J, leaving 14 bases between. This CDR3 comprises 16 residues.

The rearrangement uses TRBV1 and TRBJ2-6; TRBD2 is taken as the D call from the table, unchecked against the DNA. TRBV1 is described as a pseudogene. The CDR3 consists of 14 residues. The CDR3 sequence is CTSTSGGGANVLTF. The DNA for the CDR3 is TGCACCAGCACCTCCGGGGGTGGGGCCAACGTCCTGACTTTC.

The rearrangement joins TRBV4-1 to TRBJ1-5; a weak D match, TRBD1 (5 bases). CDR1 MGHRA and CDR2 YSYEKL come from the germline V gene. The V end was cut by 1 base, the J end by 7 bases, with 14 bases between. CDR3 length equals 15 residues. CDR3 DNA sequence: TGCGCCAGCAGCCAAGGAATGCAGGGAAGGCAGCCCCAGCATTTT. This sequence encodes CASSQGMQGRQPQHF.

The CDR3 here is CASMMRKRESLFGNEQFF. The CDR3 DNA reads TGTGCCAGCATGATGCGGAAACGGGAGTCTTTATTTGGCAATGAGCAGTTCTTC. This rearrangement joins TRBV6-8 to TRBJ2-1; tentative D call: TRBD2 (6 bases). CDR3 length: 18 amino acids. V gave up 7 bases and J gave up 6 bases, with 28 bases separating them. Germline V gene data show CDR1 as MNHGY and CDR2 as SAAAGT.

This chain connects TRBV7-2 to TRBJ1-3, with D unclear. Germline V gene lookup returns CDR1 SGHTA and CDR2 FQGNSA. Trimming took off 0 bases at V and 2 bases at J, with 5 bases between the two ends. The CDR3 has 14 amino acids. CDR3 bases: TGTGCCAGCAGCTTAGCGGCAACTGGAAACACCATATATTTT. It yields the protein CASSLAATGNTIYF. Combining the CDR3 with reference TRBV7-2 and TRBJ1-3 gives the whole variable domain GAGVSQSPSNKVTEKGKDVELRCDPISGHTALYWYRQSLGQGLEFLIYFQGNSAPDKSGLPSDRFSAERTGGSVSTLTIQRTQQEDSAVYLCASSLAATGNTIYFGEGSWLTVV.

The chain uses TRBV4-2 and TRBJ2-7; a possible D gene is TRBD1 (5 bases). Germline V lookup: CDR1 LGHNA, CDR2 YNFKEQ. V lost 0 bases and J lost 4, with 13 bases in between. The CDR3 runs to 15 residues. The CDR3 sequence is CASSQDGALSYEQYF. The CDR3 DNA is TGTGCCAGCAGCCAAGATGGGGCACTAAGTTACGAGCAGTACTTC.

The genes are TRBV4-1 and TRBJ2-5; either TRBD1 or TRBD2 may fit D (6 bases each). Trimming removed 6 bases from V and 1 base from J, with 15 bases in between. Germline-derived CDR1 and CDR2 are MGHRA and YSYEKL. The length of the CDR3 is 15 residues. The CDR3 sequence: CASRHNSGAQETQYF. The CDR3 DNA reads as TGCGCCAGCAGACACAACTCGGGGGCCCAAGAGACCCAGTACTTC.

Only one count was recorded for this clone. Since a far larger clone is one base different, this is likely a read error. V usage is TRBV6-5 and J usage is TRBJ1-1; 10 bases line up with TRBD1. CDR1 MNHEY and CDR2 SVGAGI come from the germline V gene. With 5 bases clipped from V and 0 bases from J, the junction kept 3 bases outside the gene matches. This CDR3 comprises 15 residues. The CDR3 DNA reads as TGTGCCAGCAGTAAGGGACAGGGGTTGAACACTGAAGCTTTCTTT. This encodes CASSKGQGLNTEAFF.

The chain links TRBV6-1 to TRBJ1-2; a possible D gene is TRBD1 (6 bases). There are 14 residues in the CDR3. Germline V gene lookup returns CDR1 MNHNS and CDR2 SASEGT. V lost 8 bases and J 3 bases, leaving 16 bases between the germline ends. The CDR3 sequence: CASQLNRQDYGYTF. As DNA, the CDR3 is TGTGCCAGCCAACTCAACAGACAGGACTATGGCTACACCTTC.

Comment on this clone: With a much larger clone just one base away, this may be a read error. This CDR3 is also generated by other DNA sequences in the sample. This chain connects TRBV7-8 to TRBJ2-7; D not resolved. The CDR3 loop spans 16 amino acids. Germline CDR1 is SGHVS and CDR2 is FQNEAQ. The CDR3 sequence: CASSLVTVVDHNEQYF. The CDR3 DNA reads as TGTGCCAGCAGCTTAGTAACCGTAGTTGATCACAACGAGCAATACTTC.

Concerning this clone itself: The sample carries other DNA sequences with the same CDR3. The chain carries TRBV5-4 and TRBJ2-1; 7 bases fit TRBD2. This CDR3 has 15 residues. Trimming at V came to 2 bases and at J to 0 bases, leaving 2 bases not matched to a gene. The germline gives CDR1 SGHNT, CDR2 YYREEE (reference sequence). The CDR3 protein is CASSLAGSSYNEQFF. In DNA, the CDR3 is TGTGCCAGCAGCTTAGCGGGGAGCTCCTACAATGAGCAGTTCTTC.

The CDR3 is CASSDTITDTQYF. The CDR3 nucleotides are TGTGCCAGCAGTGATACTATCACAGATACGCAGTATTTT. This chain uses TRBV2 with TRBJ2-3; D gene ambiguous. Germline loops: CDR1 SNHLY, CDR2 FYNNEI. The ends were cut back, 3 bases at V and 2 bases at J, with 6 bases in the middle. CDR3 length equals 13 residues.